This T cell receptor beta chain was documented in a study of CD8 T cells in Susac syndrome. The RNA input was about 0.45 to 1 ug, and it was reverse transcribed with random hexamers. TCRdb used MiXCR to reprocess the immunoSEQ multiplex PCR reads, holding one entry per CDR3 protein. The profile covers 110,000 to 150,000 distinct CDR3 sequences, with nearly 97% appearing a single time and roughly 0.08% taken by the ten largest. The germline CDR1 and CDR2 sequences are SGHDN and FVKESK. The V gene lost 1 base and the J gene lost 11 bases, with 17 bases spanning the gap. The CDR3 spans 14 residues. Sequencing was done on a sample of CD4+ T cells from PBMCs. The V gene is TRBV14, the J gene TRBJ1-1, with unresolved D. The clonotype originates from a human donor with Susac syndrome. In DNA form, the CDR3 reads TGTGCCAGCAGCCAAGCGAGGAGCTCAACGAAGGCTTTCTTT. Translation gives CASSQARSSTKAFF. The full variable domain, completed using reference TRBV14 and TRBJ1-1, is EAGVTQFPSHSVIEKGQTVTLRCDPISGHDNLYWYRRVMGKEIKFLLHFVKESKQDESGMPNNRFLAERTGGTYSTLKVQPAELEDSGVYFCASSQARSSTKAFFGQGTRLTVV.